This TCR beta chain was found in a study of T cells in pancreatic ductal adenocarcinoma. The CDR3 loop spans 14 amino acids. J gave up 8 bases and V 3 bases, and 3 bases lay outside the gene matches. Germline CDR1 reads KGHSH; CDR2 reads LQKENI. Surgery without prior neoadjuvant therapy was the treatment of the selected pancreatic ductal adenocarcinoma patients. Repertoires were generated with immunoSEQ multiplex PCR, while TCRdb's copy carries only in-frame clones and drops some. The sample lists approximately 97,000 clones; about 96% were seen once. This TCR derives from a human donor with pancreatic ductal adenocarcinoma. The chain links TRBV18 to TRBJ1-4; 10 positions agree with TRBD1. Specimen: PBMCs. The CDR3 sequence: CASSPGQGTEKLFF. CDR3 nucleotides: TGTGCCAGCTCACCGGGACAGGGGACCGAAAAACTGTTTTTT.